This T cell receptor beta chain was identified during a study of blood T cell repertoires in COVID-19. Germline lookup yields CDR1 LGHNA and CDR2 YNFKEQ. CDR3 length: 16 amino acids. V lost 2 bases and J 5 bases, leaving 16 bases between the germline ends. Measured with immunoSEQ multiplex PCR; TCRdb has only the in-frame clones, and not every one. The repertoire has about 380,000 clones, roughly 77% of them found once; the top ten carry 1.1%. The sample taken for sequencing was peripheral blood. The genes are TRBV4-2 and TRBJ2-1; D is possibly TRBD1 (5 bases). The TCR comes from a human donor with acute or convalescent COVID-19. The donor label of this sample is uncertain. CDR3 amino acids: CASSQTTGPGNNEQFF. The DNA for the CDR3 is TGTGCCAGCAGCCAAACCACAGGACCCGGAAACAATGAGCAGTTCTTC.